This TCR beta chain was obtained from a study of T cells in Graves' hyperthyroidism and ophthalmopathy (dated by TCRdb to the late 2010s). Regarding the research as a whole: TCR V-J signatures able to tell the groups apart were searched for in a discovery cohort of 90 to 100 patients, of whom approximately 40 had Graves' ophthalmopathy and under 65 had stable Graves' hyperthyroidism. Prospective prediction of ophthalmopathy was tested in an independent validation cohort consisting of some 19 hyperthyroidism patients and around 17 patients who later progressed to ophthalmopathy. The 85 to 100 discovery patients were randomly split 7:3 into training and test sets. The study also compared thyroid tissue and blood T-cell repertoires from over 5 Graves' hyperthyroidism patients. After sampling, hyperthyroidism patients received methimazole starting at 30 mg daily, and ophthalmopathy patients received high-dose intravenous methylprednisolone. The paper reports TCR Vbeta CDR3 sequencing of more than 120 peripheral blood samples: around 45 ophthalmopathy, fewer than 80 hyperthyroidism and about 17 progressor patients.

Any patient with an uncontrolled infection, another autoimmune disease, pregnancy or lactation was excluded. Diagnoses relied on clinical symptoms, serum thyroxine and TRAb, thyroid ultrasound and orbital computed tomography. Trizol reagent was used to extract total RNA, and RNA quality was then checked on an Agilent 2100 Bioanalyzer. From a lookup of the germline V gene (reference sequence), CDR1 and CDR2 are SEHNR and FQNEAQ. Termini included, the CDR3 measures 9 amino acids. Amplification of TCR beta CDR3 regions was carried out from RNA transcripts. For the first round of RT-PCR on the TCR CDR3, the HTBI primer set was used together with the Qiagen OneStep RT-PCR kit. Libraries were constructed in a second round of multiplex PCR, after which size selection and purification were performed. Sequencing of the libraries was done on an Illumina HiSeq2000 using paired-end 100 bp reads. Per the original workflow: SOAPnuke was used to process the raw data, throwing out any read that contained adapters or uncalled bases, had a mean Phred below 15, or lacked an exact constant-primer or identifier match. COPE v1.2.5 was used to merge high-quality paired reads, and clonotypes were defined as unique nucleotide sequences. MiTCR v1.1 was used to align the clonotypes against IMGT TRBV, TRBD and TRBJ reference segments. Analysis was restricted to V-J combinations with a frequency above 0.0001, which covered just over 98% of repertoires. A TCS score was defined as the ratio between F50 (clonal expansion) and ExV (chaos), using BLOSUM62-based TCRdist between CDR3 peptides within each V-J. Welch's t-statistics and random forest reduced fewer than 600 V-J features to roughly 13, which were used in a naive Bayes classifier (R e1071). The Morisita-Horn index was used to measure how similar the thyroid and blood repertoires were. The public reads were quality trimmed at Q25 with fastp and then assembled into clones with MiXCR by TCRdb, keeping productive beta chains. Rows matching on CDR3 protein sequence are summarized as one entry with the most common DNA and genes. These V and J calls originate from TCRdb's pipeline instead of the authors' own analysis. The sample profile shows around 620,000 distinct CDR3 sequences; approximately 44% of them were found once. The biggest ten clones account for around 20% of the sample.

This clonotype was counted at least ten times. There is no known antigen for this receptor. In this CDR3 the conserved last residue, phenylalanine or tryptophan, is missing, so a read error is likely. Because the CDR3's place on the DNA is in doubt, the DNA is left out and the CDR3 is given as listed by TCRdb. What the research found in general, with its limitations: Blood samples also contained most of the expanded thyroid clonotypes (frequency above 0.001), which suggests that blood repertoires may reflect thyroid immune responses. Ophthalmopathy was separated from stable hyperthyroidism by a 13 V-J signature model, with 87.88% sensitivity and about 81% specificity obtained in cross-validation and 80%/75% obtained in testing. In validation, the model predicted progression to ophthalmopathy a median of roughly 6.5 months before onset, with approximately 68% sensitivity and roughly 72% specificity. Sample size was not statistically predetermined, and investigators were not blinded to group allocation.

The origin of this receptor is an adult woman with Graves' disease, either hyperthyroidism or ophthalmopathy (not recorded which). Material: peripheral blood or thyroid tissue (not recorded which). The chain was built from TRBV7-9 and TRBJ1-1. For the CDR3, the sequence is CASSLVPVY.